This T cell receptor (beta chain) appears in the sequencing data of a study of blood T cells in healthy people across ages. This clonotype came up a few times. Primed by a sample-barcoded 5' primer and a J-beta primer mix, a second PCR proceeded for 7 to 11 cycles. Each cDNA was tagged by a template-switch adaptor containing 12 random nucleotides. TCRdb reprocessed the 5' RACE reads with MiXCR, giving one entry per CDR3 protein. Of some 1.7 million distinct CDR3 sequences listed, about 30% are singletons. The CDR3 has 15 residues. From germline, CDR1 is DFQATT and CDR2 SNEGSKA (reference sequence). This clonotype was obtained from a woman aged 25-40 years in good health. Sequencing was done on a sample of blood. This chain uses TRBV20-1 with TRBJ2-5; 12 nucleotides match TRBD2. The J call may be wrong; the DNA end is better matched by TRBJ2-7. In DNA, the CDR3 is TGCAGTGCTAGTCCTCCTAGCGGGGGGGGTGGCGAGCAGTACTTC. Translating it yields CSASPPSGGGGEQYF.